These 31 T cell receptor beta chains originate from one sample sequenced in a study of cytomegalovirus exposure and HLA in healthy donors. 60 Vbeta and 13 Jbeta primers were used in PCR. Libraries were prepared by immunoSEQ multiplex PCR; TCRdb keeps only in-frame clonotypes and omits some of them. Among some 110,000 clones listed, approximately 70% were seen once. Sequencing was done on a sample of PBMCs. These receptors came from a man in his sixties in good health and CMV-seropositive.

This clone was counted only a few times. The chain carries TRBV7-2 and TRBJ1-4, with D unresolved. V was cut by 11 bases and J by 3 bases, with 13 bases left in between. Germline-derived CDR1 and CDR2 are SGHTA and FQGNSA. This CDR3 has 13 amino acids. CDR3 region: CAGGTRPNEKLFF. DNA for the CDR3: TGTGCCGGCGGAACGCGGCCTAATGAAAAACTGTTTTTT.

The CDR3 reads CASSLRSGGARDTQYF. DNA of the CDR3: TGTGCCAGCAGCTTGAGAAGCGGGGGGGCCAGAGATACGCAGTATTTT. V usage is TRBV7-3 and J usage is TRBJ2-3, with TRBD2 matching over 10 bases. Losses at the gene ends were 3 bases for V and 5 bases for J; bases not matched to a gene: 8. Germline values: CDR1 SGHTA, CDR2 FQGTGA. The CDR3 extends over 16 amino acids. Complete variable domain (other parts from reference TRBV7-3 and TRBJ2-3): GAGVSQTPSNKVTEKGKYVELRCDPISGHTALYWYRQSLGQGPEFLIYFQGTGAADDSGLPNDRFFAVRPEGSVSTLKIQRTERGDSAVYLCASSLRSGGARDTQYFGPGTRLTVL.

This clone has only a few counts. This chain links TRBV28 with TRBJ2-5; D ambiguous. From germline, CDR1 is MDHEN and CDR2 SYDVKM. This CDR3 comprises 11 residues. V was pared by 3 bases and J by 9 bases, with 8 bases between. The CDR3 here is CASSFSEAQYF. CDR3 nucleotide sequence: TGTGCCAGCAGTTTCTCAGAAGCCCAGTACTTC. Supplemented by reference TRBV28 and TRBJ2-5, the full variable domain reads DVKVTQSSRYLVKRTGEKVFLECVQDMDHENMFWYRQDPGLGLRLIYFSYDVKMKEKGDIPEGYSVSREKKERFSLILESASTNQTSMYLCASSFSEAQYFGPGTRLLVL.

This clone has a single count. This chain uses TRBV5-1 with TRBJ1-2; TRBD1 aligns across 8 bases. CDR1 is SGHRS, CDR2 YFSETQ, per germline. The trim removed 4 bases at V and 8 bases at J, leaving 13 bases unmatched. This CDR3 spans 15 amino acids. The CDR3 sequence: CASSPGQGPSLGYTF. In nucleotides, the CDR3 is TGCGCCAGCAGCCCCGGACAGGGCCCCTCCTTAGGCTACACCTTC.

V gene TRBV4-1 combines with J gene TRBJ2-2, with 9 bases that match TRBD2. The V gene end was trimmed by 1 base and the J gene end by 7 bases; junction bases not matched to a gene: 13. This CDR3 contains 18 residues. CDR1 MGHRA and CDR2 YSYEKL come from the germline V gene. The CDR3 DNA follows: TGCGCCAGCAGCCAAGTGGGGATAGCGGGGGTACGGGGCGGGGAGCTGTTTTTT. Translation gives CASSQVGIAGVRGGELFF.

The chain recombines TRBV5-1 with TRBJ1-2; D ambiguous. Trimming took off 2 bases at V and 8 bases at J, with 13 bases between the two ends. Germline lookup yields CDR1 SGHRS and CDR2 YFSETQ. There are 13 residues in the CDR3. The CDR3 DNA reads as TGCGCCAGCAGCTTAACCCCACGGAGGGGCTACACCTTC. Translation: CASSLTPRRGYTF.

This chain links TRBV7-9 with TRBJ2-5, with D perhaps matching TRBD2 (5 bases). The CDR3 totals 15 residues. Germline V CDR1 and CDR2: SEHNR, FQNEAQ (reference sequence). Trimming removed 4 bases from V and 1 base from J, with 13 bases in between. The CDR3 sequence is CASSSLALPQETQYF. The CDR3 DNA reads TGTGCCAGCAGCTCCCTAGCCCTTCCCCAAGAGACCCAGTACTTC. The full variable domain, in which reference TRBV7-9 and TRBJ2-5 provide the parts outside the CDR3, is DTGVSQNPRHKITKRGQNVTFRCDPISEHNRLYWYRQTLGQGPEFLTYFQNEAQLEKSRLLSDRFSAERPKGSFSTLEIQRTEQGDSAMYLCASSSLALPQETQYFGPGTRLLVL.

CDR3 region: CSVESGQDAGQYF. The CDR3, as DNA: TGCAGCGTCGAATCGGGACAGGACGCCGGGCAGTACTTC. The chain links TRBV29-1 to TRBJ2-7, with 8 nucleotides matching TRBD1. CDR1 SQVTM and CDR2 ANQGSEA come from the germline V gene. This CDR3 comprises 13 residues. V lost 6 bases and J lost 9; bases outside the gene matches: 13.

This clone showed up just a few times. This chain joins TRBV19 and TRBJ2-5; a possible D gene is TRBD1 (6 bases). The V end lost 5 bases, the J end lost 4 bases, and 11 bases lay between the germline ends. CDR1 and CDR2 (germline): LNHDA, SQIVND (reference sequence). CDR3 length: 13 residues. The CDR3 DNA reads as TGTGCCAGTAGTTCGAACAGGGCAGAGACCCAGTACTTC. The encoded protein is CASSSNRAETQYF.

The chain is built from TRBV9 and TRBJ2-2; TRBD2 might be the D (6 bases). Germline CDR1 reads SGDLS; CDR2 reads YYNGEE. CDR3 length: 16 amino acids. The V end lost 3 bases, the J end lost 2 bases, and 14 bases lay between the germline ends. The CDR3 nucleotides are TGTGCCAGCAGCGCGGACGGGAGTCCCAACACCGGGGAGCTGTTTTTT. This codes for CASSADGSPNTGELFF.

This chain joins TRBV7-9 and TRBJ2-7; tentatively, D is TRBD2 (6 bases). V was pared by 1 base and J by 4 bases, with 17 bases between. This CDR3 region has 16 residues. CDR1 is SEHNR and CDR2 is FQNEAQ in the germline V gene (reference sequence). The CDR3 DNA is TGTGCCAGCAGCTTAGGTGGAGGGGAGGTTTTTTACGAGCAGTACTTC. The encoded protein is CASSLGGGEVFYEQYF. The full variable domain, its missing parts supplied by reference TRBV7-9 and TRBJ2-7, is DTGVSQNPRHKITKRGQNVTFRCDPISEHNRLYWYRQTLGQGPEFLTYFQNEAQLEKSRLLSDRFSAERPKGSFSTLEIQRTEQGDSAMYLCASSLGGGEVFYEQYFGPGTRLTVT.

This clone turned up a few times. The V and J genes are TRBV29-1 and TRBJ1-2, with D perhaps matching TRBD1 (5 bases). In germline, CDR1 is SQVTM, CDR2 ANQGSEA. Trimming took off 7 bases at V and 0 bases at J, with 21 bases between the two ends. The CDR3 contains 16 residues. This CDR3 reads CSASNPGTAANYGYTF. The CDR3 nucleotides read TGCAGCGCCTCCAACCCTGGGACTGCCGCTAACTATGGCTACACCTTC.

This chain uses TRBV2 with TRBJ1-1; TRBD1 agrees at 7 bases. Germline CDR1 and CDR2: SNHLY and FYNNEI. The J segment lost 6 bases and the V segment lost 6 bases, leaving 7 bases of the junction unmatched. The CDR3 has 13 amino acids. The CDR3 here is CASRLDRVPEAFF. CDR3 sequence (DNA): TGTGCCAGCAGGCTTGACAGGGTCCCTGAAGCTTTCTTT.

On this clone itself: In the same sample, other DNA sequences code for this CDR3. The rearrangement uses TRBV30 and TRBJ2-2, with D perhaps matching TRBD1 (6 bases). CDR3 length: 12 residues. Germline loops: CDR1 GTSNPN, CDR2 SVGIG (reference sequence). Trimming left V 5 bases short and J 6 bases short, with 10 bases between. The chain's CDR3 is CAWGTGSGELFF. In DNA form, the CDR3 reads TGTGCCTGGGGTACAGGGTCCGGGGAGCTGTTTTTT.

The V and J genes are TRBV30 and TRBJ1-5; no firm D call. The CDR3 covers 13 residues. The V and J ends lost 3 bases and 8 bases respectively, with 14 bases between them. Germline V gives CDR1 GTSNPN, CDR2 SVGIG (reference sequence). This CDR3 is CAWSGGYLEPQHF. In DNA, the CDR3 is TGTGCCTGGAGCGGAGGGTATTTGGAGCCCCAGCATTTT.

The V and J genes are TRBV5-6 and TRBJ2-7; 7 positions match TRBD1. The CDR3 length is 14 residues. Looked up from germline, CDR1 is SGHDT and CDR2 is YYEEEE. J was trimmed by 9 bases and V by 0 bases; bases with no gene match: 9. CDR3 sequence reads: CASSLGGQHLGQYF. The CDR3 coding sequence is TGTGCCAGCAGCTTGGGGGGACAGCACCTGGGGCAGTACTTC.

J is TRBJ1-4 and V is TRBV5-4; 7 positions agree with TRBD1. In germline, CDR1 is SGHNT, CDR2 YYREEE (reference sequence). The CDR3 spans 16 residues. V lost 1 base to trimming and J lost 5 bases; unmatched junction nucleotides: 8. The CDR3: CASSLTGVGLNEKLFF. The CDR3 DNA sequence: TGTGCCAGCAGCTTGACAGGGGTCGGGTTAAATGAAAAACTGTTTTTT.

This chain uses TRBV11-1 with TRBJ1-2; no reliable D call. Per the germline V gene, CDR1 is SGHAT and CDR2 is FQDESV (reference sequence). There are 15 residues in the CDR3. V lost 2 bases and J 7 bases, leaving 17 bases between the germline ends. The CDR3, as DNA: TGTGCCAGCAGCTTAACGGTCACTCCGTTGTCTGGCTACACCTTC. Protein sequence: CASSLTVTPLSGYTF.

V and J are TRBV5-6 and TRBJ2-5, with 9 bases aligning to TRBD2. V dropped 4 bases and J dropped 4; count of bases not matched to a gene: 11. The CDR3 totals 16 residues. CDR1 is SGHDT, CDR2 YYEEEE, per germline. In DNA, the CDR3 is TGTGCCAGCAGCGGGACTAGCAGCAGGGTGGGAGAGACCCAGTACTTC. Amino acids: CASSGTSSRVGETQYF.

This chain joins TRBV4-2 and TRBJ2-2; 8 nucleotides match TRBD2. CDR1 and CDR2 (germline): LGHNA, YNFKEQ. The CDR3 totals 16 residues. V lost 4 bases and J lost 3; bases outside the gene matches: 7. The CDR3 region is CASSLIAGSDTGELFF. DNA of the CDR3: TGTGCCAGCAGCCTGATAGCGGGGAGTGACACCGGGGAGCTGTTTTTT.

This clone was seen just once. The gene calls are TRBV14 and TRBJ2-5, with 9 bases identical to TRBD1. CDR3 length: 15 residues. The V and J ends lost 4 bases and 4 bases, in that order; junction bases with no gene match: 7. Germline-derived CDR1 and CDR2 are SGHDN and FVKESK. As DNA, the CDR3 is TGTGCCAGCAGCCGAACAGGGGGCTTAGGAGAGACCCAGTACTTC. It translates to CASSRTGGLGETQYF.

This clone has a handful of counts. This same CDR3 is encoded by further DNA sequences in the sample. V gene TRBV20-1 combines with J gene TRBJ2-7; D might be TRBD2 (5 bases). This CDR3 is built from 11 residues. V was pared by 6 bases and J by 3 bases, with 9 bases between. Germline CDR1 reads DFQATT; CDR2 reads SNEGSKA (reference sequence). In nucleotides, the CDR3 is TGCAGTGCCAGCCGGGACTACGAGCAGTACTTC. This translates into CSASRDYEQYF.

This clone was observed a few times. This sequence joins TRBV28 and TRBJ2-5; 9 nucleotides align to TRBD2. CDR1 MDHEN and CDR2 SYDVKM come from the germline V gene. The CDR3 sequence is 14 residues long. The ends lost 6 bases at V and 4 bases at J; junction bases unmatched: 6. CDR3 region: CASSPSGVPETQYF. The CDR3 DNA follows: TGTGCCAGCAGCCCTAGCGGGGTTCCAGAGACCCAGTACTTC.

J is TRBJ2-2 and V is TRBV5-1, with 8 bases fitting TRBD1. Germline-derived CDR1 and CDR2 are SGHRS and YFSETQ. The trim removed 0 bases at V and 2 bases at J, leaving 6 bases unmatched. This CDR3 is built from 17 residues. CDR3 sequence (DNA): TGCGCCAGCAGCTTGGTCCCTTCAGGGGGCAACACCGGGGAGCTGTTTTTT. It translates to CASSLVPSGGNTGELFF.

The chain uses TRBV9 and TRBJ2-7; TRBD1 might be the D (6 bases). Germline lookup yields CDR1 SGDLS and CDR2 YYNGEE. V gave up 3 bases and J gave up 0 bases, with 13 bases separating them. This CDR3 spans 15 amino acids. CDR3 loop: CASSAGHLNSYEQYF. CDR3 bases: TGTGCCAGCAGCGCGGGACATCTTAACTCCTACGAGCAGTACTTC.

This clone has only one observation. The CDR3 here is CASINDRNTGELFF. CDR3 DNA: TGTGCCAGCATCAACGACAGGAACACCGGGGAGCTGTTTTTT. This chain links TRBV11-2 with TRBJ2-2; D possibly corresponds to TRBD1 (5 bases). V lost 7 bases and J 1 base, leaving 10 bases between the germline ends. The CDR3 consists of 14 residues. Germline V lookup: CDR1 SGHAT, CDR2 FQNNGV.

Regarding this clone: An end of the junction does not agree with germline; a read error may underlie this. V is TRBV7-7 and J is TRBJ2-3, with 8 bases identical to TRBD1. Germline loops: CDR1 SSHAT, CDR2 FNYEAQ (reference sequence). This CDR3 has 15 amino acids. The chain's CDR3 is CASRRTGRASDTQYF. CDR3 in DNA: TGTGCTAGCAGAAGGACAGGGCGCGCGTCAGATACGCAGTATTTT. The full variable domain, in which reference TRBV7-7 and TRBJ2-3 provide the parts outside the CDR3, is GAGVSQSPRYKVTKRGQDVTLRCDPISSHATLYWYQQALGQGPEFLTYFNYEAQPDKSGLPSDRFSAERPEGSISTLTIQRTEQRDSAMYRCASRRTGRASDTQYFGPGTRLTVL.

V and J are TRBV4-1 and TRBJ2-1; 14 nucleotides line up with TRBD2. The length of the CDR3 is 15 residues. The ends lost 7 bases at V and 9 bases at J; junction bases unmatched: 8. CDR1 is MGHRA, CDR2 YSYEKL, per germline. CDR3 bases: TGCGCCAGCACCTCGGGACTAGCGGGGGTATCTGAGCAGTTCTTC. Translating it yields CASTSGLAGVSEQFF.

The genes are TRBV23-1 and TRBJ2-2, with D perhaps TRBD1 (6 bases). TRBV23-1 counts as an open reading frame of uncertain function. The CDR3 loop spans 19 amino acids. The CDR3 DNA sequence: TGCGATCCCCAGTTGCCCCGTGGGGGCCTCTCCGCGAACACCGGGGAGCTGTTTTTT. It yields the protein CDPQLPRGGLSANTGELFF.

The chain has TRBV5-4 and TRBJ1-2; D gene unclear. Trimming took 0 bases from V and 2 from J, leaving 5 bases between them. The CDR3 is made up of 13 amino acids. The germline CDR1 and CDR2 sequences are SGHNT and YYREEE (reference sequence). CDR3 sequence (DNA): TGTGCCAGCAGCTTGGTCAGGAACTATGGCTACACCTTC. Its translation is CASSLVRNYGYTF.

The chain combines TRBV7-2 with TRBJ1-2, with 10 bases that match TRBD1. The CDR3 is made up of 16 amino acids. Per germline, CDR1 SGHTA and CDR2 FQGNSA. The V and J ends lost 4 bases and 3 bases, in that order; junction bases with no gene match: 8. The CDR3 sequence: CASSSARDRGYYGYTF. In DNA form, the CDR3 reads TGTGCCAGCAGCTCTGCGCGGGACAGGGGTTACTATGGCTACACCTTC.